These 4 T cell receptor delta chains were all obtained from the same sample, sequenced in a study of gamma-delta chains in newborns, infants, children. TCRdb called clones anew from the reads with CATT. This table has roughly 1,200 delta-chain clones, 3% to 4% appearing once. Sequencing was carried out using blood. All receptors derive from a child who was a newborn, infant or young child, either healthy, febrile or measles-vaccinated (not recorded which).

The sample holds a few counts of this clone. A read error likely explains this, since a far larger clone differs by one base. The chain uses TRDV2 and TRDJ1, with D unresolved. Per the germline V gene, CDR1 is GEAIGNYY and CDR2 is EKD. V was cut by 0 bases and J by 2 bases, with 18 bases left in between. This CDR3 is built from 17 residues. Written as DNA, the CDR3 is TGTGCCTGTGACACCGTCGGGAGGAATTACTCAACCGATAAACTCATCTTT. Encoded protein: CACDTVGRNYSTDKLIF.

Note on this clone: A single base is all that separates this from a far larger clone, so a read error is likely. This chain uses TRDV1 with TRDJ1; possibly TRDD3 for D (5 bases). V was pared by 2 bases and J by 0 bases, with 16 bases between. The germline V gene has CDR1 TSWWSYY and CDR2 QGS. The CDR3 is 17 residues long. The CDR3, as DNA: TGTGCTCTTGGGGAAGGGTGCTGGGAACTGTACACCGATAAACTCATCTTT. It codes for CALGEGCWELYTDKLIF.

Note on this clone: This probably arose from a read error, given a far larger clone one base away. This specimen includes other DNA sequences encoding the same CDR3. The chain employs TRDV2 and TRDJ1, with 8 bases fitting TRDD3. The CDR3 has 14 amino acids. The V and J ends lost 1 base and 5 bases, in that order; junction bases with no gene match: 5. Germline-derived CDR1 and CDR2 are GEAIGNYY and EKD. The CDR3 loop reads CACDTWGIRDKLIF. The CDR3 nucleotides are TGTGCCTGTGACACTTGGGGGATCAGAGATAAACTCATCTTT.

This clone has just a few counts. A read error is possible here, since a much larger clone lies one base away. The chain couples TRDV3 to TRDJ1; perhaps TRDD3 as D (6 bases). V was shortened by 4 bases and J by 2 bases, with 26 bases between the two germline ends. The CDR3 sequence is 17 residues long. CDR1 TVYSNPD and CDR2 GDNSRS come from the germline V gene (reference sequence). The DNA for the CDR3 is TGTGCCTCTTGGGGTCCCCCCGTACTTGGGGATACCGATAAACTCATCTTT. Residues: CASWGPPVLGDTDKLIF.